This T cell receptor (beta chain) came from a study of post-analysis software for immune sequencing data. Study-wide results and limits: There was significantly lower normalized Chao1 diversity in multiple sclerosis patients than in controls.

For this clonotype: As yet, its antigen is unknown.

Unique molecular identifiers were carried by the TCR beta cDNA libraries. A population of roughly 1 to 11 million T cells gave rise to roughly 0.5 million cDNA molecules. From the PCR reads, TCRdb called clonotypes with MiXCR, one entry per CDR3 protein. The top ten clones hold 4.6% of a sample with about 820,000 distinct CDR3 sequences, roughly half of them seen once. The sequence derives from a girl between 5 and 17 years old with multiple sclerosis. The sequenced material came from blood.

The CDR3: CASSSQKGFAGEETQYF. CDR3 sequence (DNA): TGCGCCAGCAGCTCCCAAAAGGGTTTTGCGGGAGAAGAGACCCAGTACTTC. The V and J genes are TRBV5-1 and TRBJ2-5; the match to TRBD2 covers 7 bases. This CDR3 is built from 17 residues. Germline values: CDR1 SGHRS, CDR2 YFSETQ. Germline trimming cut 3 bases from V and 3 bases from J; bases unmatched to any gene: 14.